These T cell receptor beta chains were read from a single sample in a study of CD8 T cells in Susac syndrome. TCRdb re-called the immunoSEQ multiplex PCR reads with MiXCR, one entry per CDR3 protein. Here the sample spans under 200,000 distinct CDR3 sequences, 85% to 95% being singletons. The sequencing sample was made of CD8+ T cells from PBMCs. Receptor source: a human donor with multiple sclerosis. CDR3s include the opening cysteine and the closing phenylalanine or tryptophan. A D gene is named only where the DNA matches it firmly. Size values are once, few and many counts, or a class for expanded clones, and some rows have none.

length	D	V	J	size	CDR3	DNA
15	NA	TRBV6-5	TRBJ2-1	NA	CASRETVLSYNEQFF	TGTGCCAGCAGAGAGACAGTCCTTTCCTACAATGAGCAGTTCTTC
13	TRBD2	TRBV15	TRBJ2-1	NA	CATRGLDGNEQFF	TGTGCCACCAGGGGACTAGACGGGAATGAGCAGTTCTTC
15	NA	TRBV27	TRBJ2-5	NA	CASSPTGTSGETQYF	TGTGCCAGCAGTCCAACCGGGACCTCGGGAGAGACCCAGTACTTC
15	NA	TRBV28	TRBJ1-5	NA	CASNRDRLGNQPQHF	TGTGCCAGCAATCGAGACAGACTCGGCAATCAGCCCCAGCATTTT
10	NA	TRBV6-5	TRBJ2-5	NA	CASGARDQYF	TGTGCCAGCGGGGCCCGGGACCAGTACTTC
12	NA	TRBV11-2	TRBJ2-3	few	CASSLGADTQYF	TGTGCCAGCAGCTTGGGCGCAGATACGCAGTATTTT
17	NA	TRBV20-1	TRBJ2-1	NA	CSARDSAVARTYNEQFF	TGCAGTGCTAGAGATTCCGCGGTAGCGAGAACCTACAATGAGCAGTTCTTC
13	NA	TRBV20-1	TRBJ1-1	NA	CSATLVGNTEAFF	TGCAGTGCTACCCTAGTAGGGAACACTGAAGCTTTCTTT
14	NA	TRBV30	TRBJ2-5	NA	CAWSPTMVGETQYF	TGTGCCTGGAGCCCGACGATGGTCGGAGAGACCCAGTACTTC
16	NA	TRBV13	TRBJ2-5	NA	CASSRGLAQYQETQYF	TGTGCCAGCAGCCGGGGGCTAGCGCAGTACCAAGAGACCCAGTACTTC
12	NA	TRBV30	TRBJ2-1	NA	CAWNTVGGEQFF	TGTGCCTGGAACACGGTAGGGGGTGAGCAGTTCTTC
16	NA	TRBV28	TRBJ2-7	NA	CASSLTTYEGLGEQYF	TGTGCCAGCAGTTTAACGACATACGAAGGATTAGGCGAGCAGTACTTC
16	NA	TRBV4-1	TRBJ2-3	NA	CASSQEVGPGTDTQYF	TGCGCCAGCAGCCAAGAAGTGGGCCCTGGGACAGATACGCAGTATTTT
14	NA	TRBV4-2	TRBJ1-2	NA	CASSHLDGAYGYTF	TGTGCCAGCAGCCACCTGGACGGAGCCTATGGCTACACCTTC
16	TRBD2	TRBV7-8	TRBJ2-5	NA	CASRPASGGLRETQYF	TGTGCCAGCAGGCCAGCTAGCGGGGGGCTGAGGGAGACCCAGTACTTC
13	TRBD2	TRBV5-4	TRBJ2-7	NA	CASSLSRGAEQYF	TGTGCCAGCAGCTTGTCGCGGGGGGCCGAGCAGTACTTC
15	NA	TRBV14	TRBJ2-2	NA	CASSQVGGPVGELFF	TGTGCCAGCAGCCAAGTTGGGGGGCCAGTCGGGGAGCTGTTTTTT
14	TRBD2	TRBV29-1	TRBJ2-7	NA	CSVEVPSGSYEQYF	TGCAGCGTTGAAGTACCTAGCGGGAGCTACGAGCAGTACTTC
16	TRBD1	TRBV3-1	TRBJ2-1	NA	CASSHRDSAAYNEQFF	TGTGCCAGCAGCCACAGGGACAGCGCTGCCTACAATGAGCAGTTCTTC
13	NA	TRBV28	TRBJ2-1	NA	CASSSEIANEQFF	TGTGCCAGCAGTAGTGAAATAGCCAATGAGCAGTTCTTC
16	NA	TRBV5-1	TRBJ2-1	once	CASSPRGTLTYNEQFF	TGCGCCAGCAGCCCCCGAGGGACACTTACCTACAATGAGCAGTTCTTC
16	NA	TRBV7-6	TRBJ2-7	NA	CASSLSRTPRAYEQYF	TGTGCCAGCAGCTTAAGTCGCACCCCACGAGCCTACGAGCAGTACTTC
15	NA	TRBV7-8	TRBJ2-7	NA	CASSSMSTSVYEQYF	TGTGCCAGCAGCTCGATGTCTACGAGTGTCTACGAGCAGTACTTC
12	NA	TRBV12-3/TRBV12-4	TRBJ2-4	NA	CASSQSKNIQYF	TGTGCCAGCAGCCAGAGCAAAAACATTCAGTACTTC
13	NA	TRBV2	TRBJ1-2	once	CASGPGRDYGYTF	TGTGCCAGCGGCCCAGGGAGGGACTATGGCTACACCTTC
11	NA	TRBV30	TRBJ1-1	NA	CAWSGGSEAFF	TGTGCCTGGAGCGGCGGAAGTGAAGCTTTCTTT
17	TRBD1	TRBV3-1	TRBJ1-1	NA	CASSQARDRGENTEAFF	TGTGCCAGCAGCCAAGCCCGGGACAGGGGGGAGAACACTGAAGCTTTCTTT
18	TRBD2	TRBV7-2	TRBJ2-1	NA	CASSFYLRLAQRGNEQFF	TGTGCCAGCAGCTTCTACTTACGACTAGCGCAAAGAGGCAATGAGCAGTTCTTC
14	NA	TRBV25-1	TRBJ2-5	NA	CASSESPDQETQYF	TGTGCCAGCAGTGAGTCGCCTGATCAAGAGACCCAGTACTTC
15	TRBD1	TRBV2	TRBJ2-3	NA	CASSAGTGAIDTQYF	TGTGCCAGCAGCGCCGGGACAGGGGCAATAGATACGCAGTATTTT
16	NA	TRBV28	TRBJ2-3	NA	CASSLFEAISTDTQYF	TGTGCCAGCAGTTTATTTGAGGCGATTAGCACAGATACGCAGTATTTT
18	TRBD1	TRBV28	TRBJ1-4	NA	CASSQRLTGAPIGEKLFF	TGTGCCAGCAGTCAACGCCTGACAGGGGCGCCAATTGGTGAAAAACTGTTTTTT
15	TRBD2	TRBV20-1	TRBJ2-5	NA	CSATTSGEGQETQYF	TGCAGTGCTACAACTAGCGGGGAGGGCCAAGAGACCCAGTACTTC
12	NA	TRBV29-1	TRBJ1-1	NA	CSVRHWNTEAFF	TGCAGCGTTCGTCACTGGAACACTGAAGCTTTCTTT
13	TRBD1	TRBV12-3/TRBV12-4	TRBJ2-7	NA	CAWGLGGRNEQYF	TGTGCCTGGGGGCTAGGGGGCAGGAACGAGCAGTACTTC
11	NA	TRBV19	TRBJ1-1	NA	CASLSDTEAFF	TGTGCCAGTCTGAGTGACACTGAAGCTTTCTTT
16	NA	TRBV2	TRBJ2-1	once	CASGIRETGSYNEQFF	TGTGCCAGCGGTATTAGGGAAACGGGCTCCTACAATGAGCAGTTCTTC
19	TRBD2	TRBV20-1	TRBJ2-1	NA	CSARDIGLAELLPYNEQFF	TGCAGTGCTAGAGATATCGGACTAGCGGAGCTACTACCCTACAATGAGCAGTTCTTC
17	NA	TRBV21-1	TRBJ2-5	NA	CASSKELGAPHQETQYF	TGTGCCAGCAGCAAAGAATTGGGAGCTCCCCACCAAGAGACCCAGTACTTC
14	TRBD1	TRBV7-3	TRBJ2-1	NA	CASSLRDRDNEQFF	TGTGCCAGCAGCTTACGGGACAGGGACAATGAGCAGTTCTTC
16	TRBD2	TRBV7-9	TRBJ2-3	NA	CASSLRTSGMVATQYF	TGTGCCAGCAGCCTACGGACTAGCGGGATGGTGGCTACGCAGTATTTT
12	NA	TRBV29-1	TRBJ2-2	NA	CSAVSAAGELFF	TGCAGCGCCGTTAGCGCCGCCGGGGAGCTGTTTTTT
15	NA	TRBV2	TRBJ2-6	NA	CASSGSHFGANVLTF	TGTGCCAGCAGCGGGTCTCACTTTGGGGCCAACGTCCTGACTTTC
14	NA	TRBV29-1	TRBJ2-6	NA	CSVVDLSGANVLTF	TGCAGCGTTGTGGACCTCTCTGGGGCCAACGTCCTGACTTTC
17	TRBD2	TRBV12-3/TRBV12-4	TRBJ2-6	NA	CASSLFGGGAGANVLTF	TGTGCCAGCAGTTTATTCGGGGGGGGTGCTGGGGCCAACGTCCTGACTTTC
16	NA	TRBV21-1	TRBJ2-7	NA	CASIGRASGYDYEQYF	TGTGCCAGCATCGGACGGGCTAGCGGTTATGACTACGAGCAGTACTTC
14	NA	TRBV30	TRBJ2-3	NA	CARSDYRDTDTQYF	TGTGCCCGATCGGACTACCGAGACACAGATACGCAGTATTTT
13	NA	TRBV7-9	TRBJ2-7	few	CASSVGKTYEQYF	TGTGCCAGCAGTGTAGGGAAGACCTACGAGCAGTACTTC
18	NA	TRBV3-1	TRBJ2-2	NA	CASREDFTPTINTGELFF	TGTGCCAGCAGGGAGGATTTTACTCCCACAATTAACACCGGGGAGCTGTTTTTT
11	NA	TRBV12-3/TRBV12-4	TRBJ2-5	NA	CASGTQETQYF	TGTGCCAGCGGCACACAAGAGACCCAGTACTTC
13	NA	TRBV4-2	TRBJ2-3	NA	CASSQILADTQYF	TGTGCCAGCAGCCAAATTCTGGCAGATACGCAGTATTTT
15	NA	TRBV5-1	TRBJ2-7	NA	CASSLVSPSSTKQYF	TGCGCCAGCAGCTTGGTATCCCCTAGCAGTACGAAGCAGTACTTC
13	NA	TRBV20-1	TRBJ1-1	NA	CSAREEGNTEAFF	TGCAGTGCTAGAGAAGAGGGAAACACTGAAGCTTTCTTT
14	TRBD2	TRBV4-1	TRBJ2-5	NA	CASSQVGSGRTQYF	TGCGCCAGCAGCCAAGTTGGCAGCGGGAGAACCCAGTACTTC
14	NA	TRBV2	TRBJ2-5	NA	CASSEGRGAETQYF	TGTGCCAGCAGTGAGGGCAGGGGGGCAGAGACCCAGTACTTC